The TCR beta chain described here comes from a study of T cell repertoires in cytomegalovirus infection. Study summary: Recently described HLA-C-restricted plus well-studied HLA-B-restricted CMV epitopes were used. A matching HLA type, together with CMV infection, was signaled by public TCR beta signatures. Study observations and caveats: CMV carriers having the relevant HLA were flagged by cumulative public TCR beta family frequency. HLA-C-restricted CMV clonotypes gave the most frequent clonotype in two of eight donors.

Germline V gives CDR1 MNHEY, CDR2 SVGAGI. The CDR3 consists of 16 residues. V lost 6 bases to trimming and J lost 7 bases; unmatched junction nucleotides: 13. TCRdb processed the reads anew with MiXCR; each CDR3 protein has one entry. The sample yields fewer than 950,000 distinct CDR3 sequences, 30% to 35% seen once. To note about this clonotype: The antigen is undetermined.

V usage is TRBV6-5 and J usage is TRBJ2-1; TRBD2 agrees at 9 bases. This receptor was identified in a human donor in good health (CMV status not recorded). Some clones in this sample may be carry-over from other donors' samples. The material sequenced was cultured CD8+ T cells from PBMCs, taken from culture after CMV antigen stimulation. The CDR3 region is CASRRRLAEGRNEQFF. The CDR3 DNA follows: TGTGCCAGCAGAAGAAGACTAGCGGAGGGCAGGAATGAGCAGTTCTTC.